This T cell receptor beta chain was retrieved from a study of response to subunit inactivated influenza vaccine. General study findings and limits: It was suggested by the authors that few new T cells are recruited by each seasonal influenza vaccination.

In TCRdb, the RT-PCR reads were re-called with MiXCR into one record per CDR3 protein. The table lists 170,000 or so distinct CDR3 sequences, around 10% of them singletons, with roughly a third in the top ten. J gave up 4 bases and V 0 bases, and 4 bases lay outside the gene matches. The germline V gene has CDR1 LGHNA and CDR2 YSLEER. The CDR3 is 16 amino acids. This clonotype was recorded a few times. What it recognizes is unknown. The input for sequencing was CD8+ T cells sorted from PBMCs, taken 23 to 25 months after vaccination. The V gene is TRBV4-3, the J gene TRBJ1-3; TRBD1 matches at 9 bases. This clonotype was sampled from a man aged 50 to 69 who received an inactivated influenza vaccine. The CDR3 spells CASSQDLGQGGNTIYF. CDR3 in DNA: TGCGCCAGCAGCCAAGATTTGGGACAGGGAGGAAACACCATATATTTT.